These 3 T cell receptor beta chains came from one sample sequenced in a study of vaccination effects on CD4 cells after COVID-19. The antigens these receptors bind are not known. Antigen-specific CD4+ T cells were expanded with viral peptide pools in the ViraFEST assay before sequencing. Cells that had been cultured for approximately eleven days were the source of isolated CD4+ T cells. Participants were given two doses of BNT162b2 or mRNA-1273 vaccine. TCRdb keeps only in-frame clones here, not all; method: immunoSEQ multiplex PCR. The data hold roughly 71,000 clones, with about 81% observed a single time. Specimen: CD4+ T cells from PBMCs cultured with HCoV-229E spike peptides, collected after COVID-19 vaccination. All receptors come from a human donor who received a COVID-19 vaccine.

This clone occurred once. V is TRBV25-1 and J is TRBJ1-2; D gene unclear. Trimming left V 4 bases short and J 5 bases short, with 11 bases between. The CDR3 length is 13 residues. Germline V gene lookup returns CDR1 MGHDK and CDR2 SYGVNS. The CDR3 bases are TGTGCCAGCAGTGCCCCCGGCAAATATGGCTACACCTTC. As protein: CASSAPGKYGYTF.

The V gene is TRBV29-1, the J gene TRBJ2-7; D gene ambiguous. The V end lost 4 bases, the J end lost 1 base, and 17 bases lay between the germline ends. The CDR3 spans 15 residues. Germline assignment: CDR1 SQVTM and CDR2 ANQGSEA. The CDR3 nucleotides are TGCAGCGTTGTTGTATCCGGGCTAGTTTCCTACGAGCAGTACGTC. Protein: CSVVVSGLVSYEQYV.

In this sample, this clone turned up once. The chain links TRBV5-6 to TRBJ1-5; D not resolved. Trimming shortened V by 0 bases and J by 2 bases, and 3 bases separated the two germline ends. The CDR3 sequence is 13 residues long. Germline V gene sequence: CDR1 SGHDT, CDR2 YYEEEE. The CDR3 DNA sequence: TGTGCCAGCAGCTTGGGGCGCAATCAGCCCCAGCATTTT. This encodes CASSLGRNQPQHF.